This TCR beta chain was identified in a study of cytomegalovirus exposure and HLA in healthy donors. Study results and limitations: Across all donors, roughly uniform sequencing depth was an assumption of the presence/absence analyses.

The PCR had 60 Vbeta and 13 Jbeta primers. Original handling: Later, an analysis found about 77 million unique TCR beta chains, and some 10 million of these were shared. The method was immunoSEQ multiplex PCR; TCRdb's version includes in-frame clones alone and lacks a portion of them. The DNA was the basis for D and trimming; V, J and clone size are from that table. The table has roughly 140,000 clones, roughly 82% seen once; the top ten hold roughly 3.5%. The table lists this clone with a few counts. What it binds is unknown. The sequenced sample consisted of PBMCs. This TCR came from a male donor in good health and CMV-seronegative.

The CDR3 DNA reads TGTGCCAGCAGTGACAGGGGCACCGGGGAGCTGTTTTTT. Residues: CASSDRGTGELFF. The chain couples TRBV6-4 to TRBJ2-2, with a tentative D call TRBD1 (5 bases). The V gene lost 2 bases and the J gene lost 4 bases, with 5 bases spanning the gap. The CDR3 consists of 13 residues. From germline, CDR1 is MRHNA and CDR2 SNTAGT.